Shown below are 29 T cell receptor beta chains from a single sample sequenced in a study of T cell clonality in common variable immunodeficiency. Libraries were prepared by immunoSEQ multiplex PCR; TCRdb keeps only in-frame clonotypes and omits some of them. The sample yields tens of thousands of clones, without any singletons. Sequenced material: peripheral blood mononuclear cells. The source is a person aged 18 to 75 in good health.

This clone has ten or more counts. The observed sequence ends 3 residues before the CDR3 terminus, with the missing tail filled in from the germline J gene. The chain uses TRBV5-1 and TRBJ1-2, with D tentatively TRBD1 (6 bases). Trimming shortened V by 4 bases and J by 0 bases, and 10 bases separated the two germline ends. Per the germline V gene, CDR1 is SGHRS and CDR2 is YFSETQ. This CDR3 region has 14 residues. CDR3 region: CASSDRNANYGYTF. The sequenced CDR3 bases are TGCGCCAGCAGCGACAGGAATGCTAACTATGGC.

Ten or more counts support this clone. The sequenced part of the CDR3 DNA is TGTGCCAGCAGCTCCAGACAGGGGGCTCAGCCC. Its protein product is CASSSRQGAQP. The complete CDR3 sequence is CASSSRQGAQPQHF. The genes are TRBV7-2 and TRBJ1-5, with 10 nucleotides matching TRBD1. The sequence runs out 3 residues before the end of the CDR3; the remainder is reconstructed from the germline J gene. The CDR3 consists of 14 residues. Germline CDR1 reads SGHTA; CDR2 reads FQGNSA. Trimming removed 4 bases from V and 6 bases from J; junction bases left unmatched: 3.

This clone was seen at least ten times. CDR3 sequence: CASSQLKGQGFYGYTF. The covered CDR3 bases are TGTGCCAGCAGCCAACTAAAAGGACAGGGGTTCTATGGC. J is TRBJ1-2 and V is TRBV4-2; 9 bases are shared with TRBD1. Sequencing ends 3 residues short of the CDR3 end; the germline J gene provides the rest. Germline CDR1 is LGHNA and CDR2 is YNFKEQ. V lost 2 bases to trimming and J lost 4 bases; unmatched junction nucleotides: 8. The CDR3 has 16 amino acids.

The sample holds many counts of this clone. With the read ending 3 residues before the CDR3 end, the germline J gene is used to fill in that end. The J gene is TRBJ2-1, the V gene TRBV20-1, with 7 bases lining up with TRBD2. The CDR3 extends over 16 amino acids. Per the germline V gene, CDR1 is DFQATT and CDR2 is SNEGSKA (reference sequence). V lost 5 bases, J lost 5 bases, and 15 bases stayed unmatched. CDR3 amino acids: CSAQKLAAARDNEQFF. CDR3 bases read: TGCAGTGCTCAAAAGCTAGCGGCAGCGCGCGACAATGAG.

This clone was counted at least ten times. The CDR3 is cut off 3 residues early in the read; its end comes from the germline J gene. The rearrangement joins TRBV5-1 to TRBJ2-1; D might be TRBD1 (5 bases). V was clipped by 0 bases and J by 8 bases, with 12 bases between them. CDR3 length: 14 amino acids. Per germline, CDR1 SGHRS and CDR2 YFSETQ. The part of the CDR3 DNA that was read is TGCGCCAGCAGCTTGGGGCAAACAGGCGATGAG. Translating gives CASSLGQTGDE. The entire CDR3 protein is CASSLGQTGDEQFF.

This clone was recorded at least ten times. The CDR3 end is not reached by the read, which stops 3 residues before it; the germline J gene fills it in. V gene TRBV7-2 combines with J gene TRBJ2-1; D gene ambiguous. CDR1 SGHTA and CDR2 FQGNSA come from the germline V gene. V lost 5 bases, J lost 7 bases, and 12 bases lay in between. The CDR3 totals 13 residues. The CDR3 reads CASSPTGDNEQFF. Incomplete CDR3 DNA: TGTGCCAGCAGCCCTACCGGTGATAATGAG.

This clone was observed many times. The missing CDR3 end, 3 residues past where the read stops, is filled in from the germline J gene. This chain links TRBV20-1 with TRBJ1-2, with D possibly matching TRBD1 (6 bases). With 6 bases removed from V and 4 bases from J, the gap between germline ends came to 15 bases. Germline V gene lookup returns CDR1 DFQATT and CDR2 SNEGSKA (reference sequence). The length of the CDR3 is 13 residues. The CDR3 spells CSAEPTGIYGYTF. Partial CDR3 DNA: TGCAGTGCAGAACCCACAGGGATCTATGGC.

The sample holds many counts of this clone. The CDR3 end falls 3 residues outside the read, so it is completed with the germline J gene. The genes are TRBV29-1 and TRBJ2-2; D might be TRBD2 (5 bases). This CDR3 contains 14 residues. The germline V gene encodes CDR1 SQVTM and CDR2 ANQGSEA. The CDR3 bases that were read are TGCAGCGTTCTTCCGTCTGGGAATAGCGAAAAG. Translation: CSVLPSGNSEK. The CDR3 as a whole reads CSVLPSGNSEKLFF.

The sample holds many counts of this clone. The CDR3 end is not reached by the read, which stops 3 residues before it; the germline J gene fills it in. Other DNA sequences of this sample code for an identical CDR3. The V gene is TRBV6-1, the J gene TRBJ2-3; 8 positions agree with TRBD2. This CDR3 has 15 amino acids. Germline trimming cut 4 bases from V and 1 base from J; bases unmatched to any gene: 4. Germline values: CDR1 MNHNS, CDR2 SASEGT. The chain's CDR3 is CASSVTSGRTDTQYF. The sequenced CDR3 bases are TGTGCCAGCAGTGTAACTAGCGGACGCACAGATACG.

A word on this clone: From the germline J gene comes the end of the CDR3, since the read stops 3 residues before it. The chain carries TRBV5-1 and TRBJ2-7; the D gene could be TRBD1 or TRBD2 (6 bases each). V lost 3 bases and J 4 bases, leaving 20 bases between the germline ends. Germline assignment: CDR1 SGHRS and CDR2 YFSETQ. The CDR3 length is 16 residues. The CDR3 sequence is CASSYTGVGRGYEQYF. CDR3 bases read: TGCGCCAGCAGCTATACGGGAGTGGGAAGGGGGTACGAG.

This clone was found a few times. The observed sequence ends 3 residues before the CDR3 terminus, with the missing tail filled in from the germline J gene. V is TRBV19 and J is TRBJ2-4; perhaps D is TRBD1 or TRBD2 (6 bases each). Per germline, CDR1 LNHDA and CDR2 SQIVND (reference sequence). The length of the CDR3 is 13 residues. Partial CDR3 DNA: TGTGCCAGTAGTCGCGGGACAAAATATGGT. This codes for CASSRGTKYG. The whole CDR3 reads CASSRGTKYGQYF.

This clone was observed many times. The DNA ends 3 residues before the CDR3 does, and the rest of the CDR3 is filled in from the germline J gene. The chain recombines TRBV7-3 with TRBJ2-1; TRBD1 aligns across 10 bases. Germline assignment: CDR1 SGHTA and CDR2 FQGTGA. The V and J ends lost 3 bases and 2 bases, in that order; junction bases with no gene match: 1. The CDR3 contains 15 residues. CDR3 DNA, as far as it was read: TGTGCCAGCAGCTTGGGACAGGGGCCCTACAATGAG. Translating gives CASSLGQGPYNE. The whole CDR3 reads CASSLGQGPYNEQFF.

This clone was picked up many times. With the read ending 3 residues before the CDR3 end, the germline J gene is used to fill in that end. The J gene is TRBJ1-2, the V gene TRBV2, with TRBD1 identical over 8 bases. V lost 5 bases and J lost 4; bases outside the gene matches: 6. CDR1 and CDR2 (germline): SNHLY, FYNNEI. The CDR3 runs 14 residues. The sequenced CDR3 bases are TGTGCCAGCAGTTACATGGACAGGGCCTATGGC. Protein product: CASSYMDRAYG. The CDR3 as a whole reads CASSYMDRAYGYTF.

In this sample, this clone turned up many times. The read ends 3 residues before the CDR3 terminus; that terminus is restored from the germline J gene. The chain uses TRBV5-1 and TRBJ2-1, with D maybe TRBD2 (5 bases). The V gene's germline CDR1 is SGHRS and CDR2 YFSETQ. The CDR3 spans 13 residues. V was trimmed by 0 bases and J by 5 bases, leaving 6 bases between them. CDR3 protein: CASSLGTDNEQFF. The DNA read from the CDR3 is TGCGCCAGCAGCTTGGGGACTGACAATGAG.

This clone was seen ten or more times. One end of the junction varies from germline; a read error may be responsible. Coverage ceases 3 residues before the CDR3 finishes, and the germline J gene fills in the end. Other DNA sequences in this specimen translate into the identical CDR3. The chain employs TRBV10-3 and TRBJ1-3; a weak D match, TRBD1 (5 bases). CDR3 size: 16 residues. Germline CDR1 and CDR2: ENHRY and SYGVKD. CDR3 DNA (partial): TGTGCCATCACTAATTACAGGATACTCTCTGGAAACACA. It specifies CAITNYRILSGNT. The full CDR3 protein is CAITNYRILSGNTIYF.

At least ten counts were recorded for this clone. Coverage ceases 3 residues before the CDR3 finishes, and the germline J gene fills in the end. V and J are TRBV20-1 and TRBJ2-5; D may be TRBD2 (5 bases). The CDR3 is 12 residues long. V lost 4 bases and J lost 5, with 11 bases in between. CDR1 is DFQATT, CDR2 SNEGSKA, per germline (reference sequence). CDR3 sequence reads: CSAIQEVETQYF. The DNA read from the CDR3 is TGCAGTGCTATCCAGGAGGTGGAGACC.

There are many counts of this clone. The CDR3 is cut off 3 residues early in the read; its end comes from the germline J gene. The gene calls are TRBV20-1 and TRBJ1-5; D is unclear. The CDR3 consists of 12 residues. V was trimmed by 5 bases and J by 7 bases, leaving 12 bases between them. Germline V gene lookup returns CDR1 DFQATT and CDR2 SNEGSKA (reference sequence). The covered CDR3 bases are TGCAGTGCTGACCGGGGTGGCCAGCCC. Translating it yields CSADRGGQP. The whole CDR3 protein is CSADRGGQPQHF.

This clone came up many times. The DNA ends 3 residues before the CDR3 does, and the rest of the CDR3 is filled in from the germline J gene. V and J are TRBV20-1 and TRBJ2-3, with D perhaps TRBD2 (6 bases). The CDR3 has 15 residues. Germline V CDR1 and CDR2: DFQATT, SNEGSKA (reference sequence). CDR3 amino acids: CSASPGVSGNQPQYF. CDR3 bases read: TGCAGTGCTAGTCCGGGGGTTAGTGGAAATCAGCCG.

For this clone: The missing CDR3 end, 3 residues past where the read stops, is filled in from the germline J gene. The chain employs TRBV7-2 and TRBJ2-3; TRBD2 aligns across 7 bases. This CDR3 contains 14 residues. Germline CDR1 is SGHTA and CDR2 is FQGNSA. This chain's CDR3 is CASSTSGTERTQYF. The covered CDR3 bases are TGTGCCAGCAGCACGAGCGGGACGGAGAGAACG.

This clone has at least ten counts. Read data end 3 residues before the CDR3 end; the end is taken from the germline J gene. J is TRBJ1-1 and V is TRBV30; 7 bases align to TRBD1. In germline, CDR1 is GTSNPN, CDR2 SVGIG (reference sequence). With V trimmed by 4 bases and J by 1 base, 6 bases remained unmatched. The CDR3 runs 14 residues. The CDR3 DNA, read in part, is TGTGCCTGGACCAAGGGACAGTCGAACACTGAA. Its translation is CAWTKGQSNTE. The entire CDR3 is CAWTKGQSNTEAFF. The whole variable domain, filled in from reference TRBV30 and TRBJ1-1, reads SQTIHQWPATLVQPVGSPLSLECTVEGTSNPNLYWYRQAAGRGLQLLFYSVGIGQISSEVPQNLSASRPQDRQFILSSKKLLLSDSGFYLCAWTKGQSNTEAFFGQGTRLTVV.

This clone was observed many times. The DNA ends 3 residues before the CDR3 does, and the rest of the CDR3 is filled in from the germline J gene. The chain has TRBV5-4 and TRBJ2-1; the match to TRBD1 covers 7 bases. The germline V gene has CDR1 SGHNT and CDR2 YYREEE (reference sequence). The CDR3 consists of 15 residues. V lost 3 bases, J lost 1 base, and 4 bases stayed unmatched. Incomplete CDR3 DNA: TGTGCCAGCAGCTCCGAACAGGGGTCCTACAATGAG. This gives the protein CASSSEQGSYNE. The full CDR3 sequence reads CASSSEQGSYNEQFF.

In its sample, this clone was seen many times. With the read ending 3 residues before the CDR3 end, the germline J gene is used to fill in that end. This chain connects TRBV5-1 to TRBJ2-2; 9 nucleotides align to TRBD1. CDR1 and CDR2 from the germline V gene are SGHRS and YFSETQ. Trimming at V came to 4 bases and at J to 5 bases, leaving 12 bases not matched to a gene. CDR3 length equals 17 residues. The CDR3 sequence is CASSHFGTGFSTGELFF. Incomplete CDR3 DNA: TGCGCCAGCAGCCACTTCGGGACAGGGTTTTCGACCGGGGAG.

Sample share makes this clone medium-sized. The read terminates 3 residues ahead of where the CDR3 ends, so the germline J gene completes it. The J gene is TRBJ2-4, the V gene TRBV30; D remains ambiguous. CDR3 length: 13 residues. Deletions cut 5 bases from V and 8 bases from J, with 16 bases between. CDR1 and CDR2 (germline): GTSNPN, SVGIG (reference sequence). The CDR3 is CAWQVGTVDIQYF. Partial CDR3 DNA: TGTGCCTGGCAGGTCGGAACAGTTGACATT.

This clone was picked up a small number of times. The read falls 3 residues short of the CDR3 end, and the missing part is taken from the germline J gene. V is TRBV19 and J is TRBJ1-1, with TRBD1 as a possible D gene (6 bases). There are 15 residues in the CDR3. Per germline, CDR1 LNHDA and CDR2 SQIVND (reference sequence). CDR3 protein: CASSPVTGAYNEAFF. Partial CDR3 DNA: TGTGCCAGTAGCCCTGTGACAGGTGCCTACAATGAG.

The sequenced part of the CDR3 DNA is TGTGCCAGCAGTACCGGGACAGGGGAGACC. Translating gives CASSTGTGET. The complete CDR3 protein is CASSTGTGETQYF. The genes are TRBV2 and TRBJ2-5; TRBD1 matches at 9 bases. The sequence runs out 3 residues before the end of the CDR3; the remainder is reconstructed from the germline J gene. Losses at the gene ends were 5 bases for V and 5 bases for J; bases not matched to a gene: 3. Germline loops: CDR1 SNHLY, CDR2 FYNNEI. CDR3 length: 13 amino acids.

This clone was recorded at least ten times. The CDR3 end lies 3 residues beyond the end of the read and is filled in from the germline J gene. The J gene is TRBJ2-7, the V gene TRBV20-1; TRBD1 agrees at 9 bases. The CDR3 is 11 amino acids. V dropped 7 bases and J dropped 5; count of bases not matched to a gene: 3. Germline values: CDR1 DFQATT, CDR2 SNEGSKA (reference sequence). The sequenced part of the CDR3 DNA is TGCAGTGTGACAGGGGGGGACGAG. This encodes CSVTGGDE. In full, the CDR3 reads CSVTGGDEQYF.

This clone was seen many times. The read halts 3 residues ahead of the CDR3 end, with the missing end drawn from the germline J gene. V gene TRBV2 combines with J gene TRBJ1-4; the D gene is possibly TRBD1 (5 bases). CDR1 SNHLY and CDR2 FYNNEI come from the germline V gene. The CDR3 is 14 residues long. Trimming removed 4 bases at V and 6 bases at J, with 12 bases between. This chain's CDR3 is CASSVGRDDEKLFF. CDR3 DNA (partial): TGTGCCAGCAGTGTCGGCAGGGATGATGAAAAA.

In this sample, this clone turned up many times. The sequenced fragment ends 3 residues before the CDR3 boundary, so the rest is inferred from the germline J gene. The chain links TRBV5-1 to TRBJ2-1, with a tentative D call TRBD1 (6 bases). This CDR3 is built from 15 residues. Trimming removed 4 bases from V and 0 bases from J, with 11 bases in between. Germline V lookup: CDR1 SGHRS, CDR2 YFSETQ. CDR3 bases read: TGCGCCAGCAGCCCCGGACAGAGCTCCTACAATGAG. Translation gives CASSPGQSSYNE. The CDR3 as a whole reads CASSPGQSSYNEQFF.

This clone was counted many times. The missing CDR3 end, 3 residues past where the read stops, is filled in from the germline J gene. The J gene is TRBJ2-5, the V gene TRBV7-2; TRBD1 or TRBD2 may be the D gene (5 bases each). In germline, CDR1 is SGHTA, CDR2 FQGNSA. Trimming took off 3 bases at V and 5 bases at J, with 16 bases between the two ends. The CDR3 is 15 amino acids. This CDR3 is CASSFSREKGETQYF. The part of the CDR3 DNA that was read is TGTGCCAGCAGCTTTTCCAGGGAGAAGGGGGAGACC.